Given below is one TCR beta chain in context. The data derive from a study of CD8+ T cells in alopecia areata. The CDR3 length is 14 residues. Germline V gene lookup returns CDR1 SNHLY and CDR2 FYNNEI. With 1 base clipped from V and 4 bases from J, the junction kept 2 bases outside the gene matches. Extraction of RNA preceded its reverse transcription into cDNA, which served as the sequencing template. TCRdb's copy holds only in-frame clones and misses some; the assay was immunoSEQ multiplex PCR. Here the sample spans about 200,000 clones, under 70% being singletons. Documented treatment: oral pan-JAK inhibitor, 5-10 mg twice daily.

This specimen consisted of CD4+ T cells sorted from blood, obtained at week 4, from a patient treated with tofacitinib. The genes are TRBV2 and TRBJ1-2; TRBD1 matches 8 bases. The sequence was collected from a human donor with alopecia areata. The CDR3 coding sequence is TGTGCCAGCAGTGAAGGGACAGGGCCCTATGGCTACACCTTC. This sequence encodes CASSEGTGPYGYTF. The variable domain in full, completed from reference TRBV2 and TRBJ1-2, reads EPEVTQTPSHQVTQMGQEVILRCVPISNHLYFYWYRQILGQKVEFLVSFYNNEISEKSEIFDDQFSVERPDGSNFTLKIRSTKLEDSAMYFCASSEGTGPYGYTFGSGTRLTVV.